This T cell receptor (beta chain) was sequenced for a study of T cells in Graves' hyperthyroidism and ophthalmopathy. The study's findings and limits: In validation, the model predicted ophthalmopathy. These predictions came a median approximately six months before onset. Classification by a 13 V-J model distinguished ophthalmopathy from stable hyperthyroidism.

Any patient presenting with uncontrolled infection, other autoimmune disease, pregnancy or lactation was left out. This clonotype came up many times. The antigen remains undetermined. RNA transcripts provided the source from which TCR beta CDR3 regions were amplified. The TCR CDR3 was amplified in a first-round RT-PCR using the HTBI primer set. TCRdb called the multiplex PCR reads again in MiXCR, with one record for every CDR3 protein. This sample has about 570,000 distinct CDR3 sequences, with about half found just once. V lost 5 bases and J lost 6, with 16 bases in between. Germline V gene sequence: CDR1 SNHLY, CDR2 FYNNEI. The CDR3 covers 15 residues.

Sequencing used peripheral blood or thyroid tissue (not recorded which). This chain links TRBV2 with TRBJ2-2; unclear D gene. The receptor's source is an adult woman with Graves' disease, either hyperthyroidism or ophthalmopathy (not recorded which). DNA of the CDR3: TGTGCCAGCAGTAAAGAGGTTCCGGGCGCCGGGGAGCTGTTTTTT. Translated, it gives CASSKEVPGAGELFF.